One and the same sample provided the 6 T cell receptor beta chains below, sequenced in a study of shared clonotypes between healthy human individuals. The data were produced by immunoSEQ multiplex PCR, yet TCRdb's version contains in-frame clones alone and is incomplete. Of about 450,000 clones detected, about 85% appear once; the ten largest clones hold less than 15%. The specimen sequenced was PBMCs. These TCRs come from a woman in her thirties or forties in good health. Some clones in this sample may be carry-over from other donors' samples.

This chain uses TRBV7-3 with TRBJ2-1, with D unclear. V lost 0 bases to trimming and J lost 4 bases, with 4 bases between them. CDR3 length: 13 amino acids. Looked up from germline, CDR1 is SGHTA and CDR2 is FQGTGA. The CDR3 sequence: CASSLTGYNEQFF. CDR3 in DNA: TGTGCCAGCAGCTTAACCGGTTACAATGAGCAGTTCTTC.

The sample holds one count of this clone. This chain uses TRBV28 with TRBJ2-7; 10 nucleotides align to TRBD1. The CDR3 extends over 14 amino acids. Per germline, CDR1 MDHEN and CDR2 SYDVKM. The V and J ends lost 5 bases and 6 bases, in that order; junction bases with no gene match: 7. CDR3 sequence (DNA): TGTGCCAGCAGTCCCGGGACAGGGGTATCCGAGCAGTACTTC. This gives the protein CASSPGTGVSEQYF.

There are a few counts of this clone. V gene TRBV4-2 combines with J gene TRBJ1-5, with D possibly being TRBD1 (6 bases). CDR1 and CDR2 (germline): LGHNA, YNFKEQ. Trimming left V 0 bases short and J 0 bases short, with 12 bases between. This CDR3 has 17 residues. DNA of the CDR3: TGTGCCAGCAGCCAAGATAGGGGGACAAATAGCAATCAGCCCCAGCATTTT. Translating gives CASSQDRGTNSNQPQHF.

The V and J genes are TRBV10-2 and TRBJ2-1; TRBD2 aligns across 15 bases. V lost 10 bases and J lost 7; bases outside the gene matches: 11. The CDR3 is 16 amino acids. From germline, CDR1 is WSHSY and CDR2 SAAADI. The CDR3 DNA sequence: TGCGCCACCCCCTGGACTAGCGGGAGGGCCCGGAATGAGCAGTTCTTC. As protein: CATPWTSGRARNEQFF.

This sequence joins TRBV6-1 and TRBJ1-4, with 7 bases aligning to TRBD1. V lost 4 bases, J lost 6 bases, and 5 bases stayed unmatched. CDR1 and CDR2 from the germline V gene are MNHNS and SASEGT. The CDR3 has 14 residues. Here the CDR3 reads CASSVWDRDEKLFF. CDR3 in DNA: TGTGCCAGCAGTGTATGGGACAGAGATGAAAAACTGTTTTTT.

In DNA, the CDR3 is TGTGCCAGCAGCGGGCGGACAGGGAGGGGGGACACTGAAGCTTTCTTT. Its translation: CASSGRTGRGDTEAFF. J is TRBJ1-1 and V is TRBV7-2; TRBD1 matches at 8 bases. Trimming took 5 bases from V and 3 from J; bases not matched to a gene: 11. CDR1 is SGHTA and CDR2 is FQGNSA in the germline V gene. This CDR3 has 16 residues.